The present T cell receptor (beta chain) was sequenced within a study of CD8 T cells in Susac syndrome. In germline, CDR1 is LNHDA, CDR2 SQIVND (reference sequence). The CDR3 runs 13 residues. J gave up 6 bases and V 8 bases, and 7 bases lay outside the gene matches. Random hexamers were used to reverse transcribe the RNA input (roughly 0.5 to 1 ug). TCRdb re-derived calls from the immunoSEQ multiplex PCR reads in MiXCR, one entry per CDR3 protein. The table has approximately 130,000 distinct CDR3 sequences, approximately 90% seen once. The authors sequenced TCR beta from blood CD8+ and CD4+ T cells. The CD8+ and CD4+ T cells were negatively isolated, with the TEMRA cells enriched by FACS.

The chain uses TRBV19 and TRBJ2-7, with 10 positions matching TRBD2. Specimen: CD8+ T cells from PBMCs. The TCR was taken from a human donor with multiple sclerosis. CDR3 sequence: CASRASGSGEQYF. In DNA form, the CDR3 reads TGTGCCAGTCGGGCTAGCGGGAGTGGCGAGCAGTACTTC.